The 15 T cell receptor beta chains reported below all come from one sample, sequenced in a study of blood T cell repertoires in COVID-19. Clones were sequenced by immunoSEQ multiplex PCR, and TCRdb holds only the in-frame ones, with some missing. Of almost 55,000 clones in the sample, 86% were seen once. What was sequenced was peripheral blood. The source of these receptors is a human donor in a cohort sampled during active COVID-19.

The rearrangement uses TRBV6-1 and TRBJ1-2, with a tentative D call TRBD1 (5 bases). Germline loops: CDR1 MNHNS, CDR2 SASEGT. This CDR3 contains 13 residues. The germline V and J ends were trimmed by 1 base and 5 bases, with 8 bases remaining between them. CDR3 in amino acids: CASSEGQLYGYTF. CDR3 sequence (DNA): TGTGCCAGCAGTGAAGGACAGTTGTATGGCTACACCTTC.

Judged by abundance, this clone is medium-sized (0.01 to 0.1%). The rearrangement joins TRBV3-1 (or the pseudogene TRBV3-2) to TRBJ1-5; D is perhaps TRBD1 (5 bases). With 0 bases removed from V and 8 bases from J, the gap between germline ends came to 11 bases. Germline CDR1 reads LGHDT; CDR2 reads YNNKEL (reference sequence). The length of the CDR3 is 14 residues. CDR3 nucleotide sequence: TGTGCCAGCAGCCAAGACCCAAGCAGGGAGCCCCAGCATTTT. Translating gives CASSQDPSREPQHF.

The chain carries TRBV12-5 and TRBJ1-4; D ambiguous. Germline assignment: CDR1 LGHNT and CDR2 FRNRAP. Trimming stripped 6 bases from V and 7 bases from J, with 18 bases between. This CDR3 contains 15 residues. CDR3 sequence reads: CASGLSPNSGEKLFF. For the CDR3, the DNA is TGTGCTAGTGGACTTAGCCCAAATAGCGGTGAAAAACTGTTTTTT.

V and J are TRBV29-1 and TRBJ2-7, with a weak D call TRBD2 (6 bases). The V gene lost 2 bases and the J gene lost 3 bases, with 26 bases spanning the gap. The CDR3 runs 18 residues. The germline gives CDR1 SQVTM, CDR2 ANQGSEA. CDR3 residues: CSVELPLLSGGNYYEQYF. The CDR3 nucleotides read TGCAGCGTTGAACTCCCTCTTCTTAGCGGCGGGAACTACTACGAGCAGTACTTC.

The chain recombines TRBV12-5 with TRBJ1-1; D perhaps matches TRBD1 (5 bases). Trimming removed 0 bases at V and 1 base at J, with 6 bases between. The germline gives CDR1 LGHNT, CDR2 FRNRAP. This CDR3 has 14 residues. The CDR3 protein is CASGLVTGNTEAFF. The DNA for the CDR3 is TGTGCTAGTGGTTTGGTAACAGGGAACACTGAAGCTTTCTTT.

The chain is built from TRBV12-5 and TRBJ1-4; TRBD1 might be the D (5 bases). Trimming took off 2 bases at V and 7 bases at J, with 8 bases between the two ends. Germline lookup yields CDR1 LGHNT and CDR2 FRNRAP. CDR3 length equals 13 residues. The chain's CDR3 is CASGLRQGEKLFF. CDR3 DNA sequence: TGTGCTAGTGGTTTGCGGCAGGGTGAAAAACTGTTTTTT. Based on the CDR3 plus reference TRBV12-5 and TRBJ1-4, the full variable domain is DARVTQTPRHKVTEMGQEVTMRCQPILGHNTVFWYRQTMMQGLELLAYFRNRAPLDDSGMPKDRFSAEMPDATLATLKIQPSEPRDSAVYFCASGLRQGEKLFFGSGTQLSVL.

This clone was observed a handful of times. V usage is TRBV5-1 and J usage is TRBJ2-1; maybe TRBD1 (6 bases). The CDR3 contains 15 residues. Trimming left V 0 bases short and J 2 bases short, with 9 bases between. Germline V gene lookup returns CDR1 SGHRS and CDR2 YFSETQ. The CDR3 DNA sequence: TGCGCCAGCAGCTTGGGGCAGGGGCCCTACAATGAGCAGTTCTTC. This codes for CASSLGQGPYNEQFF. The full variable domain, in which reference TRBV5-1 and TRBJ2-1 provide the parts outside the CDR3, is KAGVTQTPRYLIKTRGQQVTLSCSPISGHRSVSWYQQTPGQGLQFLFEYFSETQRNKGNFPGRFSGRQFSNSRSEMNVSTLELGDSALYLCASSLGQGPYNEQFFGPGTRLTVL.

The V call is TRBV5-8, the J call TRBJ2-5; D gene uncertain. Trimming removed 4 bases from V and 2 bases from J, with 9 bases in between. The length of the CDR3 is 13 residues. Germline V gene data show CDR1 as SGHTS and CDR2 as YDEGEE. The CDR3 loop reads CASSRQAQETQYF. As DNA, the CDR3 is TGTGCCAGCAGCCGACAAGCACAAGAGACCCAGTACTTC. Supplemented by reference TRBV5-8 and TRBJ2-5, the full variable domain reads EAGVTQSPTHLIKTRGQQATLRCSPISGHTSVYWYQQALGLGLQFLLWYDEGEERNRGNFPPRFSGRQFPNYSSELNVNALELEDSALYLCASSRQAQETQYFGPGTRLLVL.

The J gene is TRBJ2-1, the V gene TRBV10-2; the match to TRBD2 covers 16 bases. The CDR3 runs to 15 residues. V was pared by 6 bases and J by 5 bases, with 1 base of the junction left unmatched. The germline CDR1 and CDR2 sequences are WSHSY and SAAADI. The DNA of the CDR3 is TGCGCCAGCAGCGGGACTAGCGGGAGGGACAATGAGCAGTTCTTC. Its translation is CASSGTSGRDNEQFF.

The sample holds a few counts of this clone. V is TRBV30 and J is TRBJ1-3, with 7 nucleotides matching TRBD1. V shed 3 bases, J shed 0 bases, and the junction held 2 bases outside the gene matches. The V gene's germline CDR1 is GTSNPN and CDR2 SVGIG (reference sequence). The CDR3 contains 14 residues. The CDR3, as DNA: TGTGCCTGGAGCGGGACAGTCTCTGGAAACACCATATATTTT. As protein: CAWSGTVSGNTIYF.

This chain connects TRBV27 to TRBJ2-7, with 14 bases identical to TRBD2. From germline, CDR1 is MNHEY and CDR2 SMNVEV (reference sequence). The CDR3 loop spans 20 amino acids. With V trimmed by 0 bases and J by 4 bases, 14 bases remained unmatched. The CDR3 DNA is TGTGCCAGCAGTTTATCGATGGCAGGGGGGACTAGCGGGAGAAGTTACGAGCAGTACTTC. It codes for CASSLSMAGGTSGRSYEQYF.

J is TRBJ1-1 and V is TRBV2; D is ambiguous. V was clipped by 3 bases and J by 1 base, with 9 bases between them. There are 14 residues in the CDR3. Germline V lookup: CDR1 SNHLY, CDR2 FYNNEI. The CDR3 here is CASSEIARNTEAFF. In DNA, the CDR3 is TGTGCCAGCAGTGAGATAGCGAGGAACACTGAAGCTTTCTTT.

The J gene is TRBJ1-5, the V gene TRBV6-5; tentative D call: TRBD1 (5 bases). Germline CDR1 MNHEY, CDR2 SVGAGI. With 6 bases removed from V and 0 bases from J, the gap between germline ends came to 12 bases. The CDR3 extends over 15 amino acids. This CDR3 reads CASRLTVISNQPQHF. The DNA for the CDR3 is TGTGCCAGCAGGCTGACAGTGATTAGCAATCAGCCCCAGCATTTT.

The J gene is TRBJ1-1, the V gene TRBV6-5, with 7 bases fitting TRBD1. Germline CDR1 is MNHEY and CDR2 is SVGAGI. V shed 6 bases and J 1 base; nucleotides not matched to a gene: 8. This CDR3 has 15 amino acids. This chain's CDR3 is CASRTSDRKNTEAFF. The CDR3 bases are TGTGCCAGCAGAACCTCGGACAGGAAGAACACTGAAGCTTTCTTT.

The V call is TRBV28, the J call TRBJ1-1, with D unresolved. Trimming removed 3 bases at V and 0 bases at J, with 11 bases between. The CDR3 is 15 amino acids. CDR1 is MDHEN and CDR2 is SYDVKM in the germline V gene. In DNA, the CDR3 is TGTGCCAGCAGTTTCCAACCCGGGGTGAACACTGAAGCTTTCTTT. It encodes CASSFQPGVNTEAFF.